A single sample gave rise to the 17 T cell receptor beta chains below, sequenced in a study of blood T cell repertoires in COVID-19. The assay was immunoSEQ multiplex PCR, and TCRdb's table has in-frame clones only and misses some. Of about 140,000 clones in the sample, 75% to 85% were seen once. The specimen was peripheral blood. These receptors came from an elderly woman with acute or convalescent COVID-19.

V gene TRBV15 combines with J gene TRBJ2-7; 9 bases are shared with TRBD1. This CDR3 is built from 15 residues. CDR1 and CDR2 (germline): LNHNV, YYDKDF (reference sequence). Trimming removed 0 bases from V and 3 bases from J; junction bases left unmatched: 3. The DNA for the CDR3 is TGTGCCACCAGCAGAGATCGACAGGGGGTCTACGAGCAGTACTTC. This codes for CATSRDRQGVYEQYF. The full variable domain, its missing parts supplied by reference TRBV15 and TRBJ2-7, is DAMVIQNPRYQVTQFGKPVTLSCSQTLNHNVMYWYQQKSSQAPKLLFHYYDKDFNNEADTPDNFQSRRPNTSFCFLDIRSPGLGDTAMYLCATSRDRQGVYEQYFGPGTRLTVT.

The chain couples TRBV5-6 to TRBJ2-7; TRBD2 might be the D (6 bases). Trimming removed 4 bases at V and 4 bases at J, with 12 bases between. The CDR3 runs 13 residues. Germline loops: CDR1 SGHDT, CDR2 YYEEEE. DNA for the CDR3: TGTGCCAGCAGCCCGGAGGGGAGGTACGAGCAGTACTTC. Translation: CASSPEGRYEQYF.

This clone was observed a handful of times. The rearrangement joins TRBV20-1 to TRBJ2-5, with D possibly being TRBD2 (5 bases). This CDR3 has 16 amino acids. V lost 3 bases and J 5 bases, leaving 22 bases between the germline ends. Germline V lookup: CDR1 DFQATT, CDR2 SNEGSKA (reference sequence). The CDR3 loop reads CSASFGSSWNLETQYF. Written as DNA, the CDR3 is TGCAGTGCTAGTTTTGGTTCTAGCTGGAATCTGGAGACCCAGTACTTC.

The chain joins TRBV4-1 to TRBJ2-2, with D unresolved. The CDR3 spans 12 residues. CDR1 and CDR2 from the germline V gene are MGHRA and YSYEKL. Trimming pared 4 bases from V and 6 bases from J, leaving 6 bases between. The CDR3 nucleotides are TGCGCCAGCAGCCGCGGTTCCGGGGAGCTGTTTTTT. It specifies CASSRGSGELFF.

This chain links TRBV6-5 with TRBJ1-6; maybe TRBD1 (5 bases). The germline V gene has CDR1 MNHEY and CDR2 SVGAGI. V lost 6 bases, J lost 10 bases, and 16 bases lay in between. The length of the CDR3 is 14 residues. CDR3 in DNA: TGTGCCAGCAGAGATCCGGGACTGCGGTCACCCCTCCACTTT. This translates into CASRDPGLRSPLHF.

This chain uses TRBV6-5 with TRBJ2-4; TRBD2 matches at 14 bases. The CDR3 runs to 15 residues. Germline CDR1 MNHEY, CDR2 SVGAGI. The V gene end was trimmed by 4 bases and the J gene end by 6 bases; junction bases not matched to a gene: 2. In DNA, the CDR3 is TGTGCCAGCAGTTGGACTAGCGGGGGGAGAAACATTCAGTACTTC. Protein: CASSWTSGGRNIQYF.

On this clone: The same CDR3 is also encoded by other DNA sequences in this sample. V gene TRBV7-3 combines with J gene TRBJ1-5, with D unresolved. V lost 1 base and J lost 0, with 7 bases in between. Germline V gene data show CDR1 as SGHTA and CDR2 as FQGTGA. The CDR3 runs to 15 residues. The DNA for the CDR3 is TGTGCCAGCAGCTTAATCGGAGGTAGCAATCAGCCCCAGCATTTT. Amino acid sequence: CASSLIGGSNQPQHF.

Written as DNA, the CDR3 is TGTGCCAGCAGCCGGACCGGGACTCTCCAAGAGACCCAGTACTTC. Translation: CASSRTGTLQETQYF. The chain links TRBV3-1 (or the pseudogene TRBV3-2) to TRBJ2-5, with D perhaps matching TRBD2 (6 bases). V lost 4 bases and J 1 base, leaving 13 bases between the germline ends. CDR3 size: 15 residues. Germline V gene sequence: CDR1 LGHDT, CDR2 YNNKEL (reference sequence).

The chain recombines TRBV5-6 with TRBJ2-1; 9 nucleotides agree with TRBD2. Germline values: CDR1 SGHDT, CDR2 YYEEEE. The length of the CDR3 is 17 residues. After removal of 0 bases from V and 3 bases from J, the junction contained 7 bases not matched to a gene. As DNA, the CDR3 is TGTGCCAGCAGCTTGGGAGGTAGCGGGAGAATCTACAATGAGCAGTTCTTC. As protein: CASSLGGSGRIYNEQFF.

This chain links TRBV6-5 with TRBJ2-7; 9 bases agree with TRBD1. Germline V CDR1 and CDR2: MNHEY, SVGAGI. Germline trimming cut 5 bases from V and 5 bases from J; bases unmatched to any gene: 7. The CDR3 contains 14 residues. This CDR3 is CASSPDRGFNEQYF. The CDR3 nucleotides are TGTGCCAGCAGTCCGGACAGGGGTTTCAACGAGCAGTACTTC.

This rearrangement joins TRBV2 to TRBJ2-1; possible D gene TRBD2, 6 bases. Looked up from germline, CDR1 is SNHLY and CDR2 is FYNNEI. The ends were cut back, 3 bases at V and 7 bases at J, with 10 bases in the middle. CDR3 length: 13 amino acids. The CDR3 nucleotides are TGTGCCAGCAGTGACGGGAGACGAAATGAGCAGTTCTTC. This codes for CASSDGRRNEQFF. Full variable domain (outside the CDR3, taken from reference TRBV2 and TRBJ2-1): EPEVTQTPSHQVTQMGQEVILRCVPISNHLYFYWYRQILGQKVEFLVSFYNNEISEKSEIFDDQFSVERPDGSNFTLKIRSTKLEDSAMYFCASSDGRRNEQFFGPGTRLTVL.

The V gene is TRBV27, the J gene TRBJ1-2, with a possible D match to TRBD1 (6 bases). Trimming pared 5 bases from V and 4 bases from J, leaving 20 bases between. The length of the CDR3 is 16 residues. Germline V gives CDR1 MNHEY, CDR2 SMNVEV (reference sequence). The CDR3 loop is CASSLRWGGAGYGYTF. The CDR3 coding sequence is TGTGCCAGCAGTCTCAGATGGGGGGGCGCCGGCTATGGCTACACCTTC.

The chain uses TRBV10-2 and TRBJ2-7; 9 nucleotides match TRBD1. Germline assignment: CDR1 WSHSY and CDR2 SAAADI. The CDR3 is 14 residues long. Trimming removed 6 bases from V and 6 bases from J; junction bases left unmatched: 9. CDR3 nucleotides: TGCGCCAGCAGCGTACAGGGGGCGCTGGGCGAGCAGTACTTC. This sequence encodes CASSVQGALGEQYF.

The V gene is TRBV6-1, the J gene TRBJ1-3; no clear D. There are 19 residues in the CDR3. Germline values: CDR1 MNHNS, CDR2 SASEGT. Trimming stripped 2 bases from V and 4 bases from J, with 24 bases between. Here the CDR3 reads CASSEISVYLASSGNTIYF. The CDR3 DNA sequence: TGTGCCAGCAGTGAAATTAGTGTTTACCTTGCTTCCTCCGGAAACACCATATATTTT.

The rearrangement links TRBV5-1 to TRBJ1-2; perhaps TRBD1 as D (5 bases). The germline V and J ends were trimmed by 7 bases and 3 bases, with 13 bases remaining between them. The CDR3 has 13 residues. Germline V CDR1 and CDR2: SGHRS, YFSETQ. CDR3 region: CASQFGADYGYTF. CDR3 nucleotides: TGCGCCAGCCAATTTGGGGCTGACTATGGCTACACCTTC.

J is TRBJ1-1 and V is TRBV20-1; no reliable D call. This CDR3 comprises 10 residues. The V end was cut by 3 bases, the J end by 5 bases, with 4 bases between. Germline V gives CDR1 DFQATT, CDR2 SNEGSKA (reference sequence). CDR3 loop: CSASRTEAFF. The CDR3 DNA reads as TGCAGTGCTAGCCGGACTGAAGCTTTCTTT.

This clone was seen a few times. The chain joins TRBV25-1 to TRBJ1-6; TRBD1 matches at 7 bases. Germline V gene lookup returns CDR1 MGHDK and CDR2 SYGVNS. CDR3 size: 14 residues. V gave up 6 bases and J gave up 10 bases; unmatched junction bases: 9. Here the CDR3 DNA reads TGTGCCAGCAGCCAGACAGGGCGGGGATCACCCCTCCACTTT. Translation gives CASSQTGRGSPLHF.